This T cell receptor (beta chain) was sequenced in a study of T cells in Graves' hyperthyroidism and ophthalmopathy. TCR beta CDR3 region amplification was performed from RNA transcripts. The HTBI primer set was used in a first-round RT-PCR of the TCR CDR3. TCRdb re-derived calls from the multiplex PCR reads in MiXCR, one entry per CDR3 protein. The repertoire includes about 350,000 distinct CDR3 sequences, roughly 13% of them detected once, and around 24% sits in the top ten. With V trimmed by 1 base and J by 4 bases, 7 bases remained unmatched. There are 17 residues in the CDR3. This clonotype was counted at least ten times.

The rearrangement uses TRBV12-3 or TRBV12-4 and TRBJ2-3, with 11 nucleotides matching TRBD2. The source material was blood. The clonotype comes from a woman younger than 45 with Graves' hyperthyroidism. The CDR3 nucleotides are TGTGCCAGCAGTTTAGAAACTAGCGGGAGCTGGGCAGATACGCAGTATTTT. This gives the protein CASSLETSGSWADTQYF.